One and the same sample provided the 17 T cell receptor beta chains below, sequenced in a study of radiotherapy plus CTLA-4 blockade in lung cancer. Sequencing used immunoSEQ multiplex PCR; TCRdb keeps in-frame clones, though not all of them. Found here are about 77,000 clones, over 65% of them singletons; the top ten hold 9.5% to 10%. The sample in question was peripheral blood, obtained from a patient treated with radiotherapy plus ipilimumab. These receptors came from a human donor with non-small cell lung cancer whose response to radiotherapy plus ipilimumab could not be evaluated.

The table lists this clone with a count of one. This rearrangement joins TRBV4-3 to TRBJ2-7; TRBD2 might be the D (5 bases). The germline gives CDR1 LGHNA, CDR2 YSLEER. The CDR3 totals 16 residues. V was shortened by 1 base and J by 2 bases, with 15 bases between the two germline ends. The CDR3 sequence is CASSQGMGSGTYEQYF. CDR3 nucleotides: TGCGCCAGCAGCCAAGGTATGGGTTCGGGGACCTACGAGCAGTACTTC.

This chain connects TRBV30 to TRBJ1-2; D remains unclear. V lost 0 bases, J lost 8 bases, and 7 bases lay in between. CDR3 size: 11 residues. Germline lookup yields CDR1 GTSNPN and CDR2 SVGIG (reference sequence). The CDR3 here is CAWSVSAGYTF. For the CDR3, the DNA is TGTGCCTGGAGTGTAAGTGCGGGCTACACCTTC. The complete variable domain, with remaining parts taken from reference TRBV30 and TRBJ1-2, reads SQTIHQWPATLVQPVGSPLSLECTVEGTSNPNLYWYRQAAGRGLQLLFYSVGIGQISSEVPQNLSASRPQDRQFILSSKKLLLSDSGFYLCAWSVSAGYTFGSGTRLTVV.

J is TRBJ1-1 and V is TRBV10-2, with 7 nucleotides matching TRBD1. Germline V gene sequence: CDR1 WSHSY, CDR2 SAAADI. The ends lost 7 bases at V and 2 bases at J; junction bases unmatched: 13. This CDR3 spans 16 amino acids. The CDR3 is CASTDRVLGGNTEAFF. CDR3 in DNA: TGCGCCAGCACCGACAGGGTTTTGGGCGGTAACACTGAAGCTTTCTTT.

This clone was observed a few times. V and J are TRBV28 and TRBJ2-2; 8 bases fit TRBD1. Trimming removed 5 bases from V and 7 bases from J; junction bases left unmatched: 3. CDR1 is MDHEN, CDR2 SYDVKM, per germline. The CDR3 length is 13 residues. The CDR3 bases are TGTGCCAGCAGTCAGGGGGCCAACGGGGAGCTGTTTTTT. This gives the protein CASSQGANGELFF.

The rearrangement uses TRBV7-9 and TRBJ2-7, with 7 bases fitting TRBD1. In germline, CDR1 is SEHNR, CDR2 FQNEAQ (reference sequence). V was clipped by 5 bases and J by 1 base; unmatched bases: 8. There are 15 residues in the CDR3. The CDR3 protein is CASSPRDSSSYEQYF. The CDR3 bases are TGTGCCAGCAGCCCCCGGGACAGCAGTTCCTACGAGCAGTACTTC.

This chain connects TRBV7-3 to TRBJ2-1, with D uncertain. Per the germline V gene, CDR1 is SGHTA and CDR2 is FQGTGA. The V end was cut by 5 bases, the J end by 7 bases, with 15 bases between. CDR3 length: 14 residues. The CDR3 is CASSHDNIRNEQFF. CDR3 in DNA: TGTGCCAGCAGCCATGACAACATTCGGAATGAGCAGTTCTTC.

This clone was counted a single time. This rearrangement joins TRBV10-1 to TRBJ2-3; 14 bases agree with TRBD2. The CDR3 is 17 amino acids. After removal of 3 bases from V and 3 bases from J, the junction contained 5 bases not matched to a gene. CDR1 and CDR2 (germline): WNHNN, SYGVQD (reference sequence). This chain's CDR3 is CASSDGTSGRATDTQYF. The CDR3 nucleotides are TGCGCCAGCAGTGATGGGACTAGCGGGAGAGCGACAGATACGCAGTATTTT.

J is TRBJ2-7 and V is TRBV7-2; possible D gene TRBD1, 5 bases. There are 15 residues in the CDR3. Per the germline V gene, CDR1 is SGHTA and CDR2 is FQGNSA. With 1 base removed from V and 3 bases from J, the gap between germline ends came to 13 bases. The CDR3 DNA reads TGTGCCAGCAGCTTAGGGCAGGGCCCAATCTACGAGCAGTACTTC. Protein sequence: CASSLGQGPIYEQYF.

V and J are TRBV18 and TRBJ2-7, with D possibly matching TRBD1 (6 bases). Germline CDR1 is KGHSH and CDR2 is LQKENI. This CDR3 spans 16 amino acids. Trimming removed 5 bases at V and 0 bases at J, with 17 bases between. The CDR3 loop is CASSEGVTGSSYEQYF. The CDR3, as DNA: TGTGCCAGCTCAGAGGGCGTGACAGGAAGCTCCTACGAGCAGTACTTC.

The CDR3, as DNA: TGTGCCAGCAGCCGTAGAAGGGGACAGGGCCACGAGCAGTACTTC. Protein sequence: CASSRRRGQGHEQYF. The chain couples TRBV11-2 to TRBJ2-7, with TRBD1 matching over 9 bases. CDR1 is SGHAT and CDR2 is FQNNGV in the germline V gene. The CDR3 totals 15 residues. Trimming took 5 bases from V and 5 from J; bases not matched to a gene: 10. Full variable domain (rest looked up from reference TRBV11-2 and TRBJ2-7): EAGVAQSPRYKIIEKRQSVAFWCNPISGHATLYWYQQILGQGPKLLIQFQNNGVVDDSQLPKDRFSAERLKGVDSTLKIQPAKLEDSAVYLCASSRRRGQGHEQYFGPGTRLTVT.

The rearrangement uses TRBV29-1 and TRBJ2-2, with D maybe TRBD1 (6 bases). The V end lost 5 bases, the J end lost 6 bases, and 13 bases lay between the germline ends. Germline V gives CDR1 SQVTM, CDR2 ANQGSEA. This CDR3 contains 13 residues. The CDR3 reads CSVLVGAAGELFF. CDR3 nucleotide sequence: TGCAGCGTTCTGGTGGGGGCGGCCGGGGAGCTGTTTTTT.

The CDR3 DNA reads as TGTGCCAGTAGGGGGCTAGCGGGAGTCAAAGAGACCCAGTACTTC. Amino acid sequence: CASRGLAGVKETQYF. The rearrangement joins TRBV19 to TRBJ2-5; 10 bases match TRBD2. CDR3 length: 15 amino acids. The J segment lost 3 bases and the V segment lost 6 bases, leaving 7 bases of the junction unmatched. Per the germline V gene, CDR1 is LNHDA and CDR2 is SQIVND (reference sequence).

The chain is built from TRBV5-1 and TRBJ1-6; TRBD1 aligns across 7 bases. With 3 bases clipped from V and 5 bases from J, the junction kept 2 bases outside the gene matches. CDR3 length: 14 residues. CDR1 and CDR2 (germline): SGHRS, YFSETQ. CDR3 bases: TGCGCCAGCAGCTCCGGGACAGATAATTCACCCCTCCACTTT. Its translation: CASSSGTDNSPLHF.

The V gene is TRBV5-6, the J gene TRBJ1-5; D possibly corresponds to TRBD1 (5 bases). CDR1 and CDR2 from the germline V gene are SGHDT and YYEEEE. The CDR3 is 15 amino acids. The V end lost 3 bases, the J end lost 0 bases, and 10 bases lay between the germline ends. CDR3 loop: CASSYRQISNQPQHF. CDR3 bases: TGTGCCAGCAGCTACAGACAGATTAGCAATCAGCCCCAGCATTTT. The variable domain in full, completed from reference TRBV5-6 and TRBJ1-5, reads DAGVTQSPTHLIKTRGQQVTLRCSPKSGHDTVSWYQQALGQGPQFIFQYYEEEERQRGNFPDRFSGHQFPNYSSELNVNALLLGDSALYLCASSYRQISNQPQHFGDGTRLSIL.

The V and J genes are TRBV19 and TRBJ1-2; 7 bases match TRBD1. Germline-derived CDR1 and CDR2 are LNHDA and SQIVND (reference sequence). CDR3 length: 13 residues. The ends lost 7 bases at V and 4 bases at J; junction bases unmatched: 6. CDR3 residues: CASTVGQIYGYTF. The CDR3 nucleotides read TGTGCCAGTACGGTGGGACAGATCTATGGCTACACCTTC.

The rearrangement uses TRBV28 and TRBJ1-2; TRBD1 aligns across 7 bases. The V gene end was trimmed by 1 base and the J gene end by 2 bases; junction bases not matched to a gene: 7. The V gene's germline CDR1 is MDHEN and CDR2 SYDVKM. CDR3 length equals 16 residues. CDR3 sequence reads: CASSLYGGGSNYGYTF. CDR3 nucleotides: TGTGCCAGCAGTTTATACGGAGGGGGCTCGAACTATGGCTACACCTTC.

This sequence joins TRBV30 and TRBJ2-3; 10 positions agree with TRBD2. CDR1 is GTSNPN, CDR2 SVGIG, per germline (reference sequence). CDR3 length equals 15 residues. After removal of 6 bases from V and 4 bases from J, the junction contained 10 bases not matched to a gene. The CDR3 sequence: CACPEVAGGPDTQYF. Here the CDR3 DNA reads TGTGCCTGTCCAGAAGTAGCGGGGGGACCAGATACGCAGTATTTT.